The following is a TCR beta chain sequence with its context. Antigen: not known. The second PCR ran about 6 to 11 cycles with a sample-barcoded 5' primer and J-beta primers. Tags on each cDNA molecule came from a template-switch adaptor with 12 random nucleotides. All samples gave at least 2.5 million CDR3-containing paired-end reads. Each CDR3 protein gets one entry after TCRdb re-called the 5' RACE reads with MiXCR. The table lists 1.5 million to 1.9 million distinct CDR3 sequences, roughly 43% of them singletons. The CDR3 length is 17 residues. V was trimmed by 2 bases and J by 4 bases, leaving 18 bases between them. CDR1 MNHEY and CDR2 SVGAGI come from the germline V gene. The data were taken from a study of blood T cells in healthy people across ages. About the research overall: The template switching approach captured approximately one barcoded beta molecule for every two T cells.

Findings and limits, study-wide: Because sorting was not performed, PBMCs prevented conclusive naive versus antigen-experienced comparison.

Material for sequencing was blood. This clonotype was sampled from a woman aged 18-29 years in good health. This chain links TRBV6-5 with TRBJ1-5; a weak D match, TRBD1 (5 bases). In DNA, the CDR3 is TGTGCCAGCAGTTACGGTCGTGTCAGAGGGGTTAATCAGCCCCAGCATTTT. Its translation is CASSYGRVRGVNQPQHF.